The 30 T cell receptor beta chains below were found in one sample sequenced in a study of T cells in Graves' hyperthyroidism and ophthalmopathy. Using RNA transcripts as the source, TCR beta CDR3 regions were amplified. The primer set for the first-round RT-PCR of the TCR CDR3 was HTBI. TCRdb re-analysed the multiplex PCR reads in MiXCR, keeping a single row per CDR3 protein. In the table there are about 250,000 distinct CDR3 sequences, approximately 21% of which are singletons. The sample taken for sequencing was blood. The receptors come from a man under 40 with Graves' ophthalmopathy.

This clonotype was observed a handful of times. This chain joins TRBV28 and TRBJ2-7; the D is unclear. Germline CDR1 reads MDHEN; CDR2 reads SYDVKM. The CDR3 is 13 residues long. V was shortened by 6 bases and J by 4 bases, with 13 bases between the two germline ends. The DNA for the CDR3 is TGTGCCAGCAGCCTAGTTAACGATTACGAGCAGTACTTC. This codes for CASSLVNDYEQYF. Using reference TRBV28 and TRBJ2-7 for the parts outside the CDR3, the full variable domain is DVKVTQSSRYLVKRTGEKVFLECVQDMDHENMFWYRQDPGLGLRLIYFSYDVKMKEKGDIPEGYSVSREKKERFSLILESASTNQTSMYLCASSLVNDYEQYFGPGTRLTVT.

This chain uses TRBV5-1 with TRBJ2-1, with D maybe TRBD2 (7 bases). Germline CDR1 reads SGHRS; CDR2 reads YFSETQ. Deletions cut 3 bases from V and 4 bases from J, with 14 bases between. CDR3 length: 15 residues. The CDR3 nucleotides read TGCGCCAGCAGCTATGGGAGGGGGGCTTACAATGAGCAGTTCTTC. Amino acids: CASSYGRGAYNEQFF.

The table lists this clonotype with a few counts. The V gene is TRBV2, the J gene TRBJ2-2; D unresolved. The V and J ends lost 1 base and 7 bases respectively, with 7 bases between them. Per germline, CDR1 SNHLY and CDR2 FYNNEI. The CDR3 is made up of 13 amino acids. The CDR3: CASSEDAGGELFF. CDR3 nucleotides: TGTGCCAGCAGTGAAGATGCCGGCGGGGAGCTGTTTTTT.

This clonotype was seen ten or more times. The chain links TRBV30 to TRBJ2-2; D uncertain. The V gene's germline CDR1 is GTSNPN and CDR2 SVGIG (reference sequence). Trimming removed 2 bases at V and 5 bases at J, with 3 bases between. The CDR3 is 11 amino acids. The CDR3 loop reads CAWSWTGELFF. Written as DNA, the CDR3 is TGTGCCTGGAGTTGGACCGGGGAGCTGTTTTTT. Looking up the rest from reference TRBV30 and TRBJ2-2 gives the full variable domain: SQTIHQWPATLVQPVGSPLSLECTVEGTSNPNLYWYRQAAGRGLQLLFYSVGIGQISSEVPQNLSASRPQDRQFILSSKKLLLSDSGFYLCAWSWTGELFFGEGSRLTVL.

This clonotype was counted a few times. This chain joins TRBV27 and TRBJ2-7; the match to TRBD1 covers 7 bases. Trimming removed 8 bases from V and 2 bases from J; junction bases left unmatched: 3. Germline V gives CDR1 MNHEY, CDR2 SMNVEV (reference sequence). The CDR3 loop spans 12 amino acids. The DNA of the CDR3 is TGTGCCAGCGGGACAGCCCCCTACGAGCAGTACTTC. This translates into CASGTAPYEQYF.

This clonotype has a handful of counts. The chain employs TRBV5-1 and TRBJ1-2; D not resolved. CDR1 SGHRS and CDR2 YFSETQ come from the germline V gene. The CDR3 has 12 amino acids. Trimming left V 0 bases short and J 8 bases short, with 8 bases between. CDR3 residues: CASSLGGEGYTF. The DNA of the CDR3 is TGCGCCAGCAGCTTGGGGGGAGAAGGCTACACCTTC.

This clonotype has only a few counts. V gene TRBV9 combines with J gene TRBJ2-3, with 7 positions matching TRBD1. V shed 6 bases, J shed 1 base, and the junction held 8 bases outside the gene matches. Germline V gene sequence: CDR1 SGDLS, CDR2 YYNGEE. The CDR3 is 15 amino acids. The CDR3 nucleotides read TGTGCCAGCAACAACCCCGGACAGGGCACAGATACGCAGTATTTT. It codes for CASNNPGQGTDTQYF.

The V gene is TRBV30, the J gene TRBJ1-1; D uncertain. The CDR3 length is 13 residues. Germline-derived CDR1 and CDR2 are GTSNPN and SVGIG (reference sequence). Trimming removed 0 bases from V and 0 bases from J, with 5 bases in between. For the CDR3, the DNA is TGTGCCTGGAGTGTAATAATGAACACTGAAGCTTTCTTT. Its protein product is CAWSVIMNTEAFF.

V usage is TRBV28 and J usage is TRBJ1-4; no clear D gene. This CDR3 has 16 amino acids. V shed 6 bases and J shed 1 base, with 15 bases lying between them. Per the germline V gene, CDR1 is MDHEN and CDR2 is SYDVKM. The CDR3 is CASRRPWIRTNEKLFF. The CDR3 DNA follows: TGTGCCAGCAGACGCCCGTGGATAAGAACTAATGAAAAACTGTTTTTT.

This clonotype was detected ten times or more. The chain uses TRBV12-3 or TRBV12-4 and TRBJ2-2; a weak D match, TRBD2 (7 bases). CDR3 length: 13 amino acids. V was trimmed by 5 bases and J by 7 bases, leaving 11 bases between them. The CDR3 protein is CASSQRGGGELFF. DNA for the CDR3: TGTGCCAGCAGTCAGAGGGGGGGCGGGGAGCTGTTTTTT.

This chain connects TRBV2 to TRBJ2-1, with unresolved D. The germline V and J ends were trimmed by 2 bases and 8 bases, with 16 bases remaining between them. Germline loops: CDR1 SNHLY, CDR2 FYNNEI. This CDR3 is built from 15 residues. DNA for the CDR3: TGTGCCAGCAGTGAACGACGCGGTAGTCGGGATGAGCAGTTCTTC. Protein: CASSERRGSRDEQFF.

This clonotype was found a few times. The CDR3 bases are TGCAGTGCTGGGGCCCGAAGGGAAAAACTGTTTTTT. Its protein product is CSAGARREKLFF. The gene calls are TRBV20-1 and TRBJ1-4; a possible D gene is TRBD1 (5 bases). There are 12 residues in the CDR3. The germline V gene has CDR1 DFQATT and CDR2 SNEGSKA (reference sequence). V was pared by 5 bases and J by 8 bases, with 12 bases between.

This clonotype appeared a few times. The chain recombines TRBV27 with TRBJ2-6; no definite D call. CDR1 MNHEY and CDR2 SMNVEV come from the germline V gene (reference sequence). V was shortened by 6 bases and J by 0 bases, with 6 bases between the two germline ends. The CDR3 loop spans 14 amino acids. The CDR3 bases are TGTGCCAGCAGGCTCCTCTCTGGGGCCAACGTCCTGACTTTC. Translation gives CASRLLSGANVLTF.

This clonotype was seen repeatedly, ten times or more. V usage is TRBV7-8 and J usage is TRBJ2-7, with D hard to call. Between the trimmed V and J ends, which lost 5 bases and 6 bases, there was a span of 11 bases. The germline V gene encodes CDR1 SGHVS and CDR2 FQNEAQ. The CDR3 has 12 amino acids. CDR3 coding DNA: TGTGCCAGCAGCCCCGGAATCTCCGAGCAGTACTTC. It yields the protein CASSPGISEQYF.

The rearrangement uses TRBV10-2 and TRBJ2-7; D uncertain. CDR1 and CDR2 (germline): WSHSY, SAAADI. The CDR3 covers 12 residues. V was trimmed by 7 bases and J by 4 bases, leaving 11 bases between them. This CDR3 is CASTHGPYEQYF. The CDR3 bases are TGCGCCAGCACCCACGGTCCTTACGAGCAGTACTTC.

The J gene is TRBJ2-7, the V gene TRBV19, with D possibly being TRBD1 or TRBD2 (5 bases each). Trimming stripped 6 bases from V and 6 bases from J, with 21 bases between. Germline V gene lookup returns CDR1 LNHDA and CDR2 SQIVND (reference sequence). The CDR3 is 15 amino acids. CDR3 in DNA: TGTGCCAGTAGGGGCACCGGGACCCCAATCCCCGAGCAGTACTTC. Translated: CASRGTGTPIPEQYF.

This clonotype was picked up a small number of times. The V and J genes are TRBV27 and TRBJ2-4, with 7 positions matching TRBD2. The V gene end was trimmed by 4 bases and the J gene end by 0 bases; junction bases not matched to a gene: 6. CDR3 length: 16 residues. CDR1 and CDR2 (germline): MNHEY, SMNVEV (reference sequence). The CDR3 DNA reads as TGTGCCAGCAGTTCGGCTAGCGGCTTAGCCAAAAACATTCAGTACTTC. Translated: CASSSASGLAKNIQYF.

This clonotype occurred many times. This chain connects TRBV18 to TRBJ1-1; D is unresolved. The ends were cut back, 2 bases at V and 0 bases at J, with 4 bases in the middle. The CDR3 consists of 13 residues. From germline, CDR1 is KGHSH and CDR2 LQKENI. Here the CDR3 DNA reads TGTGCCAGCTCACCAAGACTGAACACTGAAGCTTTCTTT. Protein product: CASSPRLNTEAFF.

This clonotype showed up just a few times. The chain links TRBV2 to TRBJ2-6; D is unresolved. Germline loops: CDR1 SNHLY, CDR2 FYNNEI. The CDR3 sequence is 14 residues long. The ends were cut back, 11 bases at V and 0 bases at J, with 11 bases in the middle. The DNA for the CDR3 is TGTGCCGGGGAAAGGGTCTCTGGGGCCAACGTCCTGACTTTC. Amino acid sequence: CAGERVSGANVLTF.

The CDR3 region has the DNA TGTGCCAGCATCCCACGGAGCGGGCCTGATGCCGGGGAGCTGTTTTTT. Protein product: CASIPRSGPDAGELFF. This chain connects TRBV7-9 to TRBJ2-2; a possible D gene is TRBD2 (6 bases). Per the germline V gene, CDR1 is SEHNR and CDR2 is FQNEAQ (reference sequence). The V end lost 7 bases, the J end lost 6 bases, and 21 bases lay between the germline ends. There are 16 residues in the CDR3. Supplemented by reference TRBV7-9 and TRBJ2-2, the full variable domain reads DTGVSQNPRHKITKRGQNVTFRCDPISEHNRLYWYRQTLGQGPEFLTYFQNEAQLEKSRLLSDRFSAERPKGSFSTLEIQRTEQGDSAMYLCASIPRSGPDAGELFFGEGSRLTVL.

This rearrangement joins TRBV18 to TRBJ2-1, with D possibly TRBD2 on 6 matching bases. V shed 0 bases and J shed 9 bases, with 21 bases lying between them. The CDR3 is 17 residues long. Germline V gene sequence: CDR1 KGHSH, CDR2 LQKENI. The CDR3 DNA sequence: TGTGCCAGCTCACCACCGGCTGCGGGGCCTGGGAGTTTTGAGCAGTTCTTC. It encodes CASSPPAAGPGSFEQFF.

The CDR3 coding sequence is TGTGCCAGCAGTTTAGCGGGCGGGCACGATGGCTACACCTTC. This encodes CASSLAGGHDGYTF. This chain links TRBV28 with TRBJ1-2; D is unresolved. This CDR3 has 14 amino acids. Between the trimmed V and J ends, which lost 2 bases and 6 bases, there was a span of 13 bases. CDR1 and CDR2 (germline): MDHEN, SYDVKM.

This clonotype was picked up many times. V is TRBV3-1 and J is TRBJ1-6; the D gene is possibly TRBD1 (6 bases). With 6 bases removed from V and 5 bases from J, the gap between germline ends came to 11 bases. Germline assignment: CDR1 LGHDT and CDR2 YNNKEL (reference sequence). This CDR3 is built from 14 residues. The CDR3 DNA reads TGTGCCAGCAGGATACAGGGAAATAATTCACCCCTCCACTTT. This gives the protein CASRIQGNNSPLHF.

The chain couples TRBV15 to TRBJ2-2; TRBD2 aligns across 11 bases. In germline, CDR1 is LNHNV, CDR2 YYDKDF (reference sequence). V shed 0 bases, J shed 6 bases, and the junction held 3 bases outside the gene matches. The CDR3 runs 16 residues. The CDR3 spells CATSREGSGRAGELFF. In DNA form, the CDR3 reads TGTGCCACCAGCAGAGAAGGTAGCGGGAGGGCCGGGGAGCTGTTTTTT.

This rearrangement joins TRBV19 to TRBJ2-5; 14 nucleotides align to TRBD2. V gave up 4 bases and J gave up 7 bases; unmatched junction bases: 5. CDR1 is LNHDA, CDR2 SQIVND, per germline (reference sequence). CDR3 size: 15 residues. The CDR3 sequence is CASSTGTSGRGTQYF. Written as DNA, the CDR3 is TGTGCCAGTAGTACCGGGACTAGCGGGAGAGGGACCCAGTACTTC.

This clonotype was detected ten times or more. CDR3 region: CASRGDKANYGYTF. In DNA form, the CDR3 reads TGTGCCAGCAGGGGGGACAAAGCTAACTATGGCTACACCTTC. This chain links TRBV2 with TRBJ1-2, with D possibly being TRBD1 (6 bases). This CDR3 contains 14 residues. Germline assignment: CDR1 SNHLY and CDR2 FYNNEI. Trimming removed 6 bases from V and 0 bases from J, with 11 bases in between.

This clonotype has at least ten counts. This chain connects TRBV28 to TRBJ2-7; tentatively, D is TRBD2 (6 bases). The CDR3 spans 16 residues. Germline V gene data show CDR1 as MDHEN and CDR2 as SYDVKM. Trimming removed 1 base from V and 0 bases from J, with 13 bases in between. The CDR3 loop is CASSLSGGALSYEQYF. DNA of the CDR3: TGTGCCAGCAGTTTATCCGGCGGGGCCCTCTCCTACGAGCAGTACTTC.

The gene calls are TRBV12-5 and TRBJ1-4, with D tentatively TRBD1 (6 bases). Germline V gives CDR1 LGHNT, CDR2 FRNRAP. The ends were cut back, 0 bases at V and 0 bases at J, with 14 bases in the middle. The CDR3 is made up of 18 amino acids. The CDR3 loop is CASGLVIPQGPTNEKLFF. Written as DNA, the CDR3 is TGTGCTAGTGGTTTGGTTATACCACAGGGCCCAACTAATGAAAAACTGTTTTTT.

The rearrangement joins TRBV11-1 to TRBJ1-6; no reliable D call. V lost 6 bases to trimming and J lost 4 bases, with 10 bases between them. The CDR3 has 14 amino acids. Germline-derived CDR1 and CDR2 are SGHAT and FQDESV (reference sequence). The CDR3 protein is CASSTNGYNSPLHF. The CDR3 DNA reads TGTGCCAGCAGTACCAACGGTTATAATTCACCCCTCCACTTT.

The table lists this clonotype with a few counts. The junction shows a germline mismatch at one end, possibly a read error. This sequence joins TRBV18 and TRBJ2-1; 9 nucleotides align to TRBD1. The germline CDR1 and CDR2 sequences are KGHSH and LQKENI. This CDR3 has 15 residues. CDR3 sequence reads: CASSPTRQGGNGQFF. The DNA of the CDR3 is TGTGCCAGCTCACCTACTCGACAGGGGGGCAATGGGCAGTTCTTC.